The table lists the clone carrying this T cell receptor (beta chain) with many counts. Its antigen is currently unknown. The entry originates in a study of T cells in Graves' hyperthyroidism and ophthalmopathy. Findings and limits, study-wide: Among thyroid clonotypes expanded above 0.001, most also appeared in blood.

Patients counted as stable if ophthalmopathy did not develop within 18 months. Lactation, pregnancy, other autoimmune disease or uncontrolled infection led to exclusion of patients. The length of the CDR3 is 14 residues. V was cut by 6 bases and J by 5 bases, with 16 bases left in between. What was amplified from RNA transcripts were TCR beta CDR3 regions. TCR CDR3 underwent first-round RT-PCR with the HTBI primer set. TCRdb re-called the multiplex PCR reads through MiXCR, storing one row per CDR3 protein. Here the sample spans under 250,000 distinct CDR3 sequences, roughly a sixth being singletons. The sample taken for sequencing was blood. The rearrangement joins TRBV12-3 or TRBV12-4 to TRBJ2-5; D possibly matches TRBD1 or TRBD2 (6 bases each). The clonotype was recovered from a woman in her fifties or sixties with Graves' hyperthyroidism. This chain's CDR3 is CASSPGGQGETQYF. CDR3 nucleotides: TGTGCCAGCAGCCCCGGGGGCCAGGGTGAGACCCAGTACTTC.